This TCR beta chain came from a study of cytomegalovirus exposure and HLA in healthy donors. Study conclusions and caveats: Accounts indicate the classifier identified cytomegalovirus status with strong specificity and sensitivity. Associated with HLA alleles at 0.05 false discovery rate in a later analysis were fewer than 20,000 TCR beta sequences. It was 150 or so TCR beta chains that were listed as cytomegalovirus-associated.

Primers included in the PCR were 60 Vbeta and 13 Jbeta primers. The method was immunoSEQ multiplex PCR; TCRdb's version includes in-frame clones alone and lacks a portion of them. The table lists about 160,000 clones, approximately 80% of them singletons, with 1.3% in the top ten. Regarding this clone: Its specificity is unknown.

J gave up 3 bases and V 10 bases, and 12 bases lay outside the gene matches. This CDR3 comprises 14 residues. The germline V gene encodes CDR1 MNHEY and CDR2 SMNVEV (reference sequence). This sequence was found in a woman aged 50 to 60 in good health and CMV-seronegative. Sequencing input: PBMCs. The genes are TRBV27 and TRBJ2-7; 7 bases are a match to TRBD1. The CDR3 nucleotides are TGTGCCACCCGACTAATACAGGGGAGCTACGAGCAGTACTTC. Its protein is CATRLIQGSYEQYF.